The 32 T cell receptor beta chains below all came from one sample that was sequenced in a study of cytomegalovirus exposure and HLA in healthy donors. The PCR made use of 60 Vbeta and 13 Jbeta primers. TCRdb keeps only in-frame clones here, not all; method: immunoSEQ multiplex PCR. The table lists fewer than 200,000 clones. Sequenced: PBMCs. These receptor sequences come from a man aged 25-45 years in good health and CMV-seronegative.

The V call is TRBV11-1, the J call TRBJ2-7; D may be TRBD2 (6 bases). The CDR3 consists of 15 residues. From germline, CDR1 is SGHAT and CDR2 FQDESV (reference sequence). The germline V and J ends were trimmed by 5 bases and 2 bases, with 16 bases remaining between them. The DNA for the CDR3 is TGTGCCAGCAGCCTCACCGCCGGGGGAACCTACGAGCAGTACTTC. Translating it yields CASSLTAGGTYEQYF.

The V gene is TRBV6-4, the J gene TRBJ1-4; TRBD1 aligns across 11 bases. CDR3 length equals 16 residues. The V gene's germline CDR1 is MRHNA and CDR2 SNTAGT. V dropped 0 bases and J dropped 7; count of bases not matched to a gene: 4. This CDR3 reads CASSDSGQGAAEKLFF. CDR3 DNA sequence: TGTGCCAGCAGTGACTCTGGACAGGGGGCGGCTGAAAAACTGTTTTTT.

The chain joins TRBV25-1 to TRBJ2-1; no clear D gene. This CDR3 contains 15 residues. Germline V gene data show CDR1 as MGHDK and CDR2 as SYGVNS. V was clipped by 3 bases and J by 0 bases, with 9 bases between them. The CDR3 DNA sequence: TGTGCCAGCAGTGATCTAGGAAGCTCCTACAATGAGCAGTTCTTC. Translation: CASSDLGSSYNEQFF.

The J gene is TRBJ1-2, the V gene TRBV5-7; D is perhaps TRBD1 (5 bases). TRBV5-7 is assigned to the ORF class and has an uncertain function. CDR3 size: 13 residues. Between the trimmed V and J ends, which lost 6 bases and 8 bases, there was a span of 17 bases. In DNA form, the CDR3 reads TGTGCCAGCACCCTTGGAGGGGCTGGAGGCTACACCTTC. This gives the protein CASTLGGAGGYTF.

The gene calls are TRBV7-2 and TRBJ2-7, with a weak D call TRBD1 (6 bases). The CDR3 sequence is 13 residues long. V was trimmed by 3 bases and J by 4 bases, leaving 10 bases between them. Germline loops: CDR1 SGHTA, CDR2 FQGNSA. The CDR3 nucleotides are TGTGCCAGCAGCTTTCTTACAGGGTACGAGCAGTACTTC. This translates into CASSFLTGYEQYF. The full variable domain, completed using reference TRBV7-2 and TRBJ2-7, is GAGVSQSPSNKVTEKGKDVELRCDPISGHTALYWYRQSLGQGLEFLIYFQGNSAPDKSGLPSDRFSAERTGGSVSTLTIQRTQQEDSAVYLCASSFLTGYEQYFGPGTRLTVT.

This sequence joins TRBV12-5 and TRBJ2-3; weak D call: TRBD2 (6 bases). The length of the CDR3 is 16 residues. From germline, CDR1 is LGHNT and CDR2 FRNRAP. The V gene lost 5 bases and the J gene lost 0 bases, with 15 bases spanning the gap. CDR3 in DNA: TGTGCTAGTGGTCCGTCCCTGGGGGGAAGCACAGATACGCAGTATTTT. Amino acid sequence: CASGPSLGGSTDTQYF.

The CDR3, as DNA: TGTGCCAGCAGCGTAGGTTCCAGTTCCTACGAGCAGTACTTC. It translates to CASSVGSSSYEQYF. The chain uses TRBV9 and TRBJ2-7; D not certain. Germline CDR1 SGDLS, CDR2 YYNGEE. The CDR3 has 14 residues. Trimming cost V 0 bases and J 1 base, with 8 bases left between them.

The genes are TRBV4-1 and TRBJ2-3, with 10 bases identical to TRBD2. The CDR3 sequence is 22 residues long. Looked up from germline, CDR1 is MGHRA and CDR2 is YSYEKL. The ends lost 0 bases at V and 0 bases at J; junction bases unmatched: 18. The CDR3 reads CASSQEVPGLANTILSTDTQYF. DNA for the CDR3: TGCGCCAGCAGCCAAGAAGTGCCGGGACTAGCGAACACTATTCTTAGCACAGATACGCAGTATTTT.

The rearrangement joins TRBV19 to TRBJ2-7, with TRBD1 matching over 10 bases. The CDR3 has 14 amino acids. The ends lost 7 bases at V and 2 bases at J; junction bases unmatched: 5. Germline values: CDR1 LNHDA, CDR2 SQIVND (reference sequence). For the CDR3, the DNA is TGTGCCAGTAACGGCGGGACAGGGGCCTACGAGCAGTACTTC. Translated: CASNGGTGAYEQYF.

The chain combines TRBV6-7 with TRBJ1-4; weak D call: TRBD1 (5 bases). TRBV6-7 is reported as an ORF; its role is uncertain. Deletions cut 4 bases from V and 3 bases from J, with 15 bases between. The CDR3 is 16 residues long. Here the CDR3 DNA reads TGTGCCAGCAGTTCCCCCGTCAGGGATGCTAATGAAAAACTGTTTTTT. Protein: CASSSPVRDANEKLFF.

This chain joins TRBV10-1 and TRBJ1-2; 8 bases fit TRBD1. Looked up from germline, CDR1 is WNHNN and CDR2 is SYGVQD (reference sequence). This CDR3 has 13 residues. V shed 6 bases, J shed 6 bases, and the junction held 6 bases outside the gene matches. CDR3 residues: CASRLGQGDGYTF. The CDR3 nucleotides read TGCGCCAGCAGGCTCGGACAGGGAGATGGCTACACCTTC.

The chain uses TRBV7-9 and TRBJ1-1; 7 nucleotides line up with TRBD1. V shed 1 base and J 3 bases; nucleotides not matched to a gene: 5. Germline CDR1 reads SEHNR; CDR2 reads FQNEAQ (reference sequence). The CDR3 contains 15 residues. In DNA form, the CDR3 reads TGTGCCAGCAGCTTAGGGAGACAGGGTGACACTGAAGCTTTCTTT. Its translation is CASSLGRQGDTEAFF.

J is TRBJ2-3 and V is TRBV5-1; D might be TRBD2 (6 bases). The V end was cut by 1 base, the J end by 5 bases, with 20 bases between. Germline CDR1 and CDR2: SGHRS and YFSETQ. The CDR3 length is 17 residues. This chain's CDR3 is CASSLSPATGGRDTQYF. CDR3 coding DNA: TGCGCCAGCAGCTTGTCTCCGGCCACAGGAGGGAGAGATACGCAGTATTTT. Combining the CDR3 with reference TRBV5-1 and TRBJ2-3 gives the whole variable domain KAGVTQTPRYLIKTRGQQVTLSCSPISGHRSVSWYQQTPGQGLQFLFEYFSETQRNKGNFPGRFSGRQFSNSRSEMNVSTLELGDSALYLCASSLSPATGGRDTQYFGPGTRLTVL.

The chain recombines TRBV9 with TRBJ1-1; TRBD1 matches at 8 bases. This CDR3 has 14 amino acids. The V gene's germline CDR1 is SGDLS and CDR2 YYNGEE. The V segment lost 4 bases and the J segment 6 bases; nucleotides outside the gene matches: 8. DNA for the CDR3: TGTGCCAGCAGCCCCAGTGGACAGGGCCCTGAAGCTTTCTTT. Residues: CASSPSGQGPEAFF.

This chain connects TRBV30 to TRBJ1-2; 8 nucleotides match TRBD1. V gave up 4 bases and J gave up 2 bases; unmatched junction bases: 9. CDR3 length: 15 amino acids. Germline V gene data show CDR1 as GTSNPN and CDR2 as SVGIG (reference sequence). CDR3 loop: CAWMGGTGWNYGYTF. The CDR3 bases are TGTGCCTGGATGGGTGGGACAGGTTGGAACTATGGCTACACCTTC.

This chain uses TRBV6-5 with TRBJ2-7; possibly TRBD2 for D (6 bases). There are 15 residues in the CDR3. The germline V and J ends were trimmed by 6 bases and 3 bases, with 18 bases remaining between them. Germline lookup yields CDR1 MNHEY and CDR2 SVGAGI. The CDR3 DNA reads as TGTGCCAGCAGCACAACTAGCACCCTCAACTACGAGCAGTACTTC. As protein: CASSTTSTLNYEQYF.

The chain employs TRBV19 and TRBJ1-3, with a possible D match to TRBD1 (6 bases). The CDR3 consists of 17 residues. Germline values: CDR1 LNHDA, CDR2 SQIVND (reference sequence). V was trimmed by 0 bases and J by 0 bases, leaving 12 bases between them. The CDR3 here is CASSIDPQDSSGNTIYF. The CDR3 DNA follows: TGTGCCAGTAGTATAGATCCCCAGGACAGCTCTGGAAACACCATATATTTT.

V and J are TRBV11-3 and TRBJ1-1, with a tentative D call TRBD1 (6 bases). In germline, CDR1 is SGHNT, CDR2 YENEEA. Trimming removed 3 bases from V and 8 bases from J, with 13 bases in between. This CDR3 spans 13 amino acids. This CDR3 reads CASSFTGLGEAFF. The CDR3 DNA sequence: TGTGCCAGCAGCTTTACAGGGTTGGGAGAAGCTTTCTTT.

The chain couples TRBV11-2 to TRBJ2-7; TRBD2 matches 11 bases. The CDR3 is 15 residues long. The germline V gene has CDR1 SGHAT and CDR2 FQNNGV. The J segment lost 5 bases and the V segment lost 4 bases, leaving 7 bases of the junction unmatched. CDR3 nucleotide sequence: TGTGCCAGCAGCTCCTTAGCGGGGGGGCCCCACGAGCAGTACTTC. This gives the protein CASSSLAGGPHEQYF.

The V and J genes are TRBV7-9 and TRBJ2-7; tentative D call: TRBD2 (7 bases). The CDR3 totals 14 residues. Trimming shortened V by 3 bases and J by 0 bases, and 9 bases separated the two germline ends. The V gene's germline CDR1 is SEHNR and CDR2 FQNEAQ (reference sequence). The CDR3 here is CASSFAGASYEQYF. CDR3 DNA: TGTGCCAGCAGCTTTGCGGGGGCCTCCTACGAGCAGTACTTC. Full variable domain (remainder filled in from reference TRBV7-9 and TRBJ2-7): DTGVSQNPRHKITKRGQNVTFRCDPISEHNRLYWYRQTLGQGPEFLTYFQNEAQLEKSRLLSDRFSAERPKGSFSTLEIQRTEQGDSAMYLCASSFAGASYEQYFGPGTRLTVT.

On this clone itself: One end of the junction is discordant with germline, which a read error may explain. V usage is TRBV6-5 and J usage is TRBJ2-7; TRBD1 agrees at 9 bases. Germline CDR1 is MNHEY and CDR2 is SVGAGI. The CDR3 spans 14 residues. This CDR3 reads CASSYGQGMDERYF. The CDR3 DNA sequence: TGTGCCAGCAGTTACGGACAGGGGATGGACGAGCGGTACTTC.

The V gene is TRBV13, the J gene TRBJ1-1, with 9 nucleotides matching TRBD1. Per germline, CDR1 PRHDT and CDR2 FYEKMQ (reference sequence). The CDR3 extends over 15 amino acids. The V and J ends lost 1 base and 5 bases, in that order; junction bases with no gene match: 5. The CDR3 coding sequence is TGTGCCAGCAGCTTAGACAGGGGGCGAGAAACTGAAGCTTTCTTT. The encoded protein is CASSLDRGRETEAFF. The full variable domain, rest sourced from reference TRBV13 and TRBJ1-1, is AAGVIQSPRHLIKEKRETATLKCYPIPRHDTVYWYQQGPGQDPQFLISFYEKMQSDKGSIPDRFSAQQFSDYHSELNMSSLELGDSALYFCASSLDRGRETEAFFGQGTRLTVV.

The rearrangement joins TRBV27 to TRBJ2-1; 7 bases match TRBD2. The CDR3 has 13 residues. With 6 bases clipped from V and 8 bases from J, the junction kept 7 bases outside the gene matches. The germline V gene has CDR1 MNHEY and CDR2 SMNVEV (reference sequence). CDR3 in amino acids: CASRVGRGDEQFF. CDR3 nucleotide sequence: TGTGCCAGCAGGGTGGGCCGGGGGGATGAGCAGTTCTTC.

The chain carries TRBV10-2 and TRBJ2-7; 8 bases are a match to TRBD1. Germline CDR1 reads WSHSY; CDR2 reads SAAADI. The CDR3 has 13 amino acids. V shed 10 bases, J shed 5 bases, and the junction held 10 bases outside the gene matches. CDR3 nucleotides: TGCGCCACCTCCTTGACAGGGGCCCACGAGCAGTACTTC. This sequence encodes CATSLTGAHEQYF.

The chain carries TRBV28 and TRBJ2-7; the match to TRBD1 covers 9 bases. Germline V gene sequence: CDR1 MDHEN, CDR2 SYDVKM. CDR3 length: 17 amino acids. V dropped 4 bases and J dropped 0; count of bases not matched to a gene: 10. CDR3 region: CASSSGQGAPGSYEQYF. DNA for the CDR3: TGTGCCAGCAGTTCGGGACAGGGAGCCCCTGGCTCCTACGAGCAGTACTTC.

The chain is built from TRBV5-1 and TRBJ2-7; weak D call: TRBD2 (7 bases). Per the germline V gene, CDR1 is SGHRS and CDR2 is YFSETQ. The V and J ends lost 5 bases and 2 bases respectively, with 17 bases between them. The CDR3 length is 15 residues. The DNA of the CDR3 is TGCGCCAGCAGTCCGAGGGGGGGGCGCACCTACGAGCAGTACTTC. Protein product: CASSPRGGRTYEQYF.

The genes are TRBV10-3 and TRBJ1-2, with TRBD1 matching 8 bases. Unmatched junction bases numbered 13, after V lost 6 bases and J lost 7 bases. The CDR3 spans 15 residues. Per germline, CDR1 ENHRY and CDR2 SYGVKD. For the CDR3, the DNA is TGTGCCATCAGCCCTGTTTCTCAGGGGGCTGGTGGCTACACCTTC. Translated: CAISPVSQGAGGYTF.

CDR3 nucleotides: TGTGCCAGCAGCCCCGATATACTGCGGAGCTCCTACAATGAGCAGTTCTTC. Translated, it gives CASSPDILRSSYNEQFF. The chain has TRBV5-4 and TRBJ2-1; D unresolved. CDR1 is SGHNT and CDR2 is YYREEE in the germline V gene (reference sequence). V lost 4 bases, J lost 0 bases, and 17 bases lay in between. This CDR3 is 17 amino acids long.

The chain links TRBV11-1 to TRBJ2-7, with a weak D call TRBD1 (6 bases). The V end was cut by 5 bases, the J end by 4 bases, with 30 bases between. The CDR3 has 19 residues. CDR1 and CDR2 (germline): SGHAT, FQDESV (reference sequence). CDR3 DNA: TGTGCCAGCAGCCCAAGTGGAACCAGGGGACCCCAAGCTCCGTACGAGCAGTACTTC. It encodes CASSPSGTRGPQAPYEQYF. Full variable domain (outside the CDR3, taken from reference TRBV11-1 and TRBJ2-7): EAEVAQSPRYKITEKSQAVAFWCDPISGHATLYWYRQILGQGPELLVQFQDESVVDDSQLPKDRFSAERLKGVDSTLKIQPAELGDSAMYLCASSPSGTRGPQAPYEQYFGPGTRLTVT.

This chain links TRBV7-9 with TRBJ2-3; perhaps TRBD1 as D (6 bases). CDR1 is SEHNR and CDR2 is FQNEAQ in the germline V gene (reference sequence). CDR3 length equals 19 residues. V was cut by 6 bases and J by 0 bases, with 25 bases left in between. CDR3 DNA: TGTGCCAGCAGAGCGCAGAGGGGGTGGTACACGGTGAGCACAGATACGCAGTATTTT. It is translated as CASRAQRGWYTVSTDTQYF.

The chain combines TRBV6-1 with TRBJ2-1; 8 nucleotides agree with TRBD2. Trimming took 4 bases from V and 10 from J; bases not matched to a gene: 15. The CDR3 is 16 residues long. Germline values: CDR1 MNHNS, CDR2 SASEGT. CDR3 protein: CASSGGASGSTWEQFF. The CDR3, as DNA: TGTGCCAGCAGTGGGGGGGCAAGCGGGAGTACGTGGGAGCAGTTCTTC.

The gene calls are TRBV19 and TRBJ1-1; maybe TRBD1 (6 bases). Deletions cut 6 bases from V and 6 bases from J, with 23 bases between. This CDR3 is built from 16 residues. Per germline, CDR1 LNHDA and CDR2 SQIVND (reference sequence). The CDR3 sequence is CASSSAGGAPIAEAFF. The DNA for the CDR3 is TGTGCCAGTAGCTCTGCCGGGGGGGCCCCCATCGCTGAAGCTTTCTTT.